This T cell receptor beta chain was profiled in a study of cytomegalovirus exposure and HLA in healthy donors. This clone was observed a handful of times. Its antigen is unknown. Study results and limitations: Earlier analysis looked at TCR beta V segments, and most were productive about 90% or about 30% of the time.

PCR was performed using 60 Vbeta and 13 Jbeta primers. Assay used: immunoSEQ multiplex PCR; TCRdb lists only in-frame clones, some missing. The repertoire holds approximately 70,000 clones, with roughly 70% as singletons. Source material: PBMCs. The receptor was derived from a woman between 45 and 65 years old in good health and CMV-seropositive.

The CDR3, as DNA: TGTGCCAGCAGTGCCGACCTGACTAGCACAGATACGCAGTATTTT. Amino acids: CASSADLTSTDTQYF. V is TRBV25-1 and J is TRBJ2-3; no reliable D call. This CDR3 contains 15 residues. The V gene lost 4 bases and the J gene lost 0 bases, with 11 bases spanning the gap. Germline V gene data show CDR1 as MGHDK and CDR2 as SYGVNS.